The text below deals with one T cell receptor beta chain. Its antigen is currently unknown. The data were obtained in a study of human thymus T cells. Study-level points and caveats: Thymic and blood repertoires appeared to show biased V and J gene usage. Highly overlapping thymic repertoires among unrelated individuals were reported in related research.

Resections from corrective heart surgery supplied the thymus tissue. The sample donors, healthy Finnish infants, were having corrective surgery for congenital heart defects. Only in-frame clones appear in the TCRdb table, and some are missing; sequencing was by immunoSEQ multiplex PCR. The data hold roughly 130,000 clones, with about 93% observed a single time. The sequence was obtained from a boy younger than two with a congenital heart defect but otherwise immunologically healthy. The specimen was thymus tissue.

The CDR3 sequence is CASSHRGPGGTEAFF. The CDR3 DNA reads as TGCGCCAGCAGCCACAGGGGACCTGGGGGCACTGAAGCTTTCTTT. V is TRBV4-3 and J is TRBJ1-1; the D gene is possibly TRBD1 (6 bases). Germline V gene sequence: CDR1 LGHNA, CDR2 YSLEER. V gave up 3 bases and J gave up 4 bases, with 15 bases separating them. This CDR3 spans 15 amino acids.